Reported below is one TCR beta chain. Antigen: not known. Per germline, CDR1 MNHEY and CDR2 SVGAGI. The V gene lost 2 bases and the J gene lost 2 bases, with 9 bases spanning the gap. The CDR3 runs to 15 residues. The sample is drawn from a study of PD-1 blockade in classical Hodgkin lymphoma. Study observations and caveats: Only CD4+ TCR diversity, not CD8+, had risen significantly by C4D1. Some patients started nivolumab under 1 year after ASCT, and they were excluded.

The table came from immunoSEQ multiplex PCR; TCRdb's copy has only in-frame clones and leaves some out. The data show around 15,000 clones, around three fifths seen once. There was relapse after autologous stem cell transplantation in every patient, and there was variation in brentuximab vedotin exposure. This receptor was obtained from a human donor with classical Hodgkin lymphoma. The specimen comprised peripheral blood mononuclear cells (PBMCs), sampled before the second cycle of nivolumab. This sequence joins TRBV6-5 and TRBJ2-2; D might be TRBD2 (5 bases). The CDR3 DNA sequence: TGTGCCAGCAGTTACCGGGAAATCAACACCGGGGAGCTGTTTTTT. This gives the protein CASSYREINTGELFF.